What follows are 6 T cell receptor beta chains derived from one specimen sequenced in a study of radiotherapy plus CTLA-4 blockade in lung cancer. The repertoire was sequenced with immunoSEQ multiplex PCR; TCRdb's copy has only in-frame clones and lacks some. Seen here are 70,000 to 90,000 clones, roughly three quarters observed once, and the top ten hold around 7.1%. The material was peripheral blood, obtained from a patient treated with radiotherapy plus ipilimumab. The receptors were gathered from a human donor with non-small cell lung cancer who had a complete response to radiotherapy plus ipilimumab.

V usage is TRBV19 and J usage is TRBJ2-2; D may be TRBD1 (6 bases). The CDR3 covers 16 residues. Trimming cost V 4 bases and J 0 bases, with 12 bases left between them. The germline V gene encodes CDR1 LNHDA and CDR2 SQIVND (reference sequence). The CDR3, as DNA: TGTGCCAGTAGTACCGGACAGCCCTCGAACACCGGGGAGCTGTTTTTT. Its translation: CASSTGQPSNTGELFF.

The V gene is TRBV27, the J gene TRBJ2-2; TRBD1 might be the D (6 bases). Per germline, CDR1 MNHEY and CDR2 SMNVEV (reference sequence). Trimming stripped 6 bases from V and 6 bases from J, with 20 bases between. The CDR3 has 16 residues. The CDR3 here is CASSPARGHLSGELFF. For the CDR3, the DNA is TGTGCCAGCAGCCCAGCCCGGGGACATTTATCCGGGGAGCTGTTTTTT.

The V and J genes are TRBV4-3 and TRBJ1-5; D is perhaps TRBD1 (5 bases). The germline CDR1 and CDR2 sequences are LGHNA and YSLEER. Trimming took 1 base from V and 0 from J, leaving 22 bases between them. The CDR3 sequence is 20 residues long. CDR3 region: CASSQGLGGAPFYSNQPQHF. CDR3 coding DNA: TGCGCCAGCAGCCAAGGTCTCGGGGGTGCCCCCTTCTATAGCAATCAGCCCCAGCATTTT.

This clone was found a few times. V and J are TRBV19 and TRBJ1-3, with D maybe TRBD1 (6 bases). V lost 6 bases and J lost 2, with 17 bases in between. CDR1 and CDR2 from the germline V gene are LNHDA and SQIVND (reference sequence). The CDR3 consists of 16 residues. The CDR3 DNA reads as TGTGCCAGTAGCAACCCGTATTCAGGGGCTGGAAACACCATATATTTT. Translated: CASSNPYSGAGNTIYF.

This sequence joins TRBV21-1 and TRBJ2-7. TRBV21-1 represents a pseudogene. This CDR3 is built from 14 residues. CDR3 protein: CASNGLLGAYEQYV. Written as DNA, the CDR3 is TGTGCCAGCAACGGACTTCTAGGGGCCTACGAGCAGTACGTC.

The gene calls are TRBV2 and TRBJ1-2; a weak D match, TRBD1 (5 bases). Trimming left V 8 bases short and J 3 bases short, with 10 bases between. Per the germline V gene, CDR1 is SNHLY and CDR2 is FYNNEI. CDR3 length equals 12 residues. The CDR3 sequence is CASASRDYGYTF. CDR3 nucleotide sequence: TGTGCCAGCGCGTCCAGGGACTATGGCTACACCTTC.